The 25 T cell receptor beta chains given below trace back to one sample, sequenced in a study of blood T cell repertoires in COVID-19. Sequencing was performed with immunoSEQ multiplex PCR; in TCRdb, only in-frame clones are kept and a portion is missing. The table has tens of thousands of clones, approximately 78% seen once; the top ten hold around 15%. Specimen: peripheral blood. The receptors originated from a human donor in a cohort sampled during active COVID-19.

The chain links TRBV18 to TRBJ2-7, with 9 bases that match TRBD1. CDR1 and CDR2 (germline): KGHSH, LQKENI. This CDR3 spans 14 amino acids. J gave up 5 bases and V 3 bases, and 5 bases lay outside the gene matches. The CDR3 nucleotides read TGTGCCAGCTCACCGGGACAGGGTCTTCACGAGCAGTACTTC. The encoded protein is CASSPGQGLHEQYF.

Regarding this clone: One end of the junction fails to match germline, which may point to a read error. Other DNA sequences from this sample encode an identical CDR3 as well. The CDR3 here is CASSPTGGKDTQYF. CDR3 bases: TGTGCCAGCTCACCGACAGGGGGCAAAGATACGCAATATTTT. The V and J genes are TRBV18 and TRBJ2-3, with 10 bases matching TRBD1. Per the germline V gene, CDR1 is KGHSH and CDR2 is LQKENI. There are 14 residues in the CDR3.

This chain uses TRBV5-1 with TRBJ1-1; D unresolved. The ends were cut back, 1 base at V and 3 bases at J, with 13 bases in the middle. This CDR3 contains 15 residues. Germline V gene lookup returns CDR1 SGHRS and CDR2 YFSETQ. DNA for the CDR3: TGCGCCAGCAGCTTGTCGCCGAAGGAGGACACTGAAGCTTTCTTT. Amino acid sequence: CASSLSPKEDTEAFF. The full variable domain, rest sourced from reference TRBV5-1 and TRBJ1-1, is KAGVTQTPRYLIKTRGQQVTLSCSPISGHRSVSWYQQTPGQGLQFLFEYFSETQRNKGNFPGRFSGRQFSNSRSEMNVSTLELGDSALYLCASSLSPKEDTEAFFGQGTRLTVV.

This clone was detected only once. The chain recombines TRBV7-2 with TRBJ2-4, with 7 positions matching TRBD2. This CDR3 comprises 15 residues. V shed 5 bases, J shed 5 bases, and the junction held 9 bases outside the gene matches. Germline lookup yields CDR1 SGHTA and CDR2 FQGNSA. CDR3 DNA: TGTGCCAGCAGCCGCCAAGCGGCGGGAGAAAACATTCAGTACTTC. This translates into CASSRQAAGENIQYF.

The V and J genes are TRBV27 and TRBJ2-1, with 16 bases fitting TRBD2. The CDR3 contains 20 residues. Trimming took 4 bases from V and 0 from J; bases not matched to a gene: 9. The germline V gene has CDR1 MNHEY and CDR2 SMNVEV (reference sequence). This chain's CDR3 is CASSSLAGLAGGGSYNEQFF. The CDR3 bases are TGTGCCAGCAGTTCCTTAGCGGGACTAGCGGGAGGGGGCTCCTACAATGAGCAGTTCTTC.

For the CDR3, the DNA is TGTGCCAGCAGCTTAGAACAGATGGAGACCCAGTACTTC. This sequence encodes CASSLEQMETQYF. This chain links TRBV7-2 with TRBJ2-5; D uncertain. Germline V gene lookup returns CDR1 SGHTA and CDR2 FQGNSA. The CDR3 is made up of 13 amino acids. Trimming shortened V by 1 base and J by 5 bases, and 8 bases separated the two germline ends.

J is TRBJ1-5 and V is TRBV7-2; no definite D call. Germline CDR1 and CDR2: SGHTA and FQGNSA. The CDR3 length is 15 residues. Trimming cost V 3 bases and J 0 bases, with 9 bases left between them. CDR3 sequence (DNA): TGTGCCAGCAGCTTCAGCAGGTATAGCAATCAGCCCCAGCATTTT. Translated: CASSFSRYSNQPQHF.

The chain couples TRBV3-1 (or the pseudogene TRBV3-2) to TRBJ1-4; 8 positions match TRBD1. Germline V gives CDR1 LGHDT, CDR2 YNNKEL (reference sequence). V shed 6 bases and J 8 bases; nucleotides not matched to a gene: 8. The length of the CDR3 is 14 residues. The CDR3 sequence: CASSSDRAGEKLFF. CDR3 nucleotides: TGTGCCAGCAGTTCGGACAGGGCAGGAGAAAAACTGTTTTTT.

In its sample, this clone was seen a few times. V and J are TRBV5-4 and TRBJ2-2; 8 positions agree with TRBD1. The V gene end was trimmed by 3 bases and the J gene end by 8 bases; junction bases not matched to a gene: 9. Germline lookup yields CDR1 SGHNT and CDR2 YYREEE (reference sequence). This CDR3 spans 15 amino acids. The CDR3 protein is CASSSGQGITGELFF. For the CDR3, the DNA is TGTGCCAGCAGCTCTGGACAGGGAATTACGGGGGAGCTGTTTTTT.

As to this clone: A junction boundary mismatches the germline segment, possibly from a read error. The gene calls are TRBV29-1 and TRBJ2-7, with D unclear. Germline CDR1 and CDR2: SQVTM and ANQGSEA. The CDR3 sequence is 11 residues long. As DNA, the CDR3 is TGCAGCGTTGAAGATCGGAGCACTTTTCACTTC. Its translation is CSVEDRSTFHF.

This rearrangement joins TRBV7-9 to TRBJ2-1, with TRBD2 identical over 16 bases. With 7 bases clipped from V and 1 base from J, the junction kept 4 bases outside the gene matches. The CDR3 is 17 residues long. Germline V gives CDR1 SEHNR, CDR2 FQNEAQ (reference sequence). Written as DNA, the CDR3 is TGTGCCAGCACCCCGGGACTAGCGGGAGGGTCCTACAATGAGCAGTTCTTC. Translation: CASTPGLAGGSYNEQFF.

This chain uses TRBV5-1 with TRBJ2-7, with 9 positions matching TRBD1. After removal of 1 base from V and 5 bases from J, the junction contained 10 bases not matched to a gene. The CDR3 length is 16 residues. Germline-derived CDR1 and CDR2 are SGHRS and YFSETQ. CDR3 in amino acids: CASSLLRVGDRDEQYF. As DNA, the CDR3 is TGCGCCAGCAGCTTGTTAAGGGTTGGGGACAGGGACGAGCAGTACTTC.

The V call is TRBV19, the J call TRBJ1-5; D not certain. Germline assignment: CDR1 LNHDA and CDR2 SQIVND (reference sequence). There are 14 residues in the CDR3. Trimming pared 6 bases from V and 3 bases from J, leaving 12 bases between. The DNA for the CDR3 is TGTGCCAGTAGGGAGCGGGAGACCAATCAGCCCCAGCATTTT. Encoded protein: CASRERETNQPQHF.

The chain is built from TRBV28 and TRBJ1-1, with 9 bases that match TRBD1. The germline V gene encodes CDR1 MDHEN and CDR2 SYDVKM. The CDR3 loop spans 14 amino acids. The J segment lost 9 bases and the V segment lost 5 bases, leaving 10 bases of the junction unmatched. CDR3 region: CASSPSGTGLQAFF. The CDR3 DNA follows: TGTGCCAGCAGTCCTTCCGGGACAGGGCTCCAAGCTTTCTTT.

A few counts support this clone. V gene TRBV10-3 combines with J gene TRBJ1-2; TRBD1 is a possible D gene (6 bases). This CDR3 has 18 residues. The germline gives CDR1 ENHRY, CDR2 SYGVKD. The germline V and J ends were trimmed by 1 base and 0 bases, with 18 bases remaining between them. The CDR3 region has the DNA TGTGCCATCAGTGAGTTGCTCCAGGGGAGCGACCCTAACTATGGCTACACCTTC. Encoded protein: CAISELLQGSDPNYGYTF.

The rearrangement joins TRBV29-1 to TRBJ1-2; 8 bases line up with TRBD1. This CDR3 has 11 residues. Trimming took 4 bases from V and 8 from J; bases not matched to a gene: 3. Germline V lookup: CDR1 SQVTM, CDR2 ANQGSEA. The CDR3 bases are TGCAGCGTTGGCAGGGGGCAAGGCTACACCTTC. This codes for CSVGRGQGYTF. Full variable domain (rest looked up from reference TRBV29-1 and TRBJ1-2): SAVISQKPSRDICQRGTSLTIQCQVDSQVTMMFWYRQQPGQSLTLIATANQGSEATYESGFVIDKFPISRPNLTFSTLTVSNMSPEDSSIYLCSVGRGQGYTFGSGTRLTVV.

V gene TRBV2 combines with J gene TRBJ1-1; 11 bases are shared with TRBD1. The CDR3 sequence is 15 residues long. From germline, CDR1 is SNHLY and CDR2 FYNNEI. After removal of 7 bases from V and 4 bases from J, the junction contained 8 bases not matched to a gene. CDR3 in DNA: TGTGCCAGCAAAAAGGAAGGGACAGGGGGCACTGAAGCTTTCTTT. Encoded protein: CASKKEGTGGTEAFF.

CDR3 sequence (DNA): TGTGCCAGCACCCTCGGACAGGGGAAGACTGAAGCTTTCTTT. This gives the protein CASTLGQGKTEAFF. The J gene is TRBJ1-1, the V gene TRBV2, with 9 bases lining up with TRBD1. CDR3 length equals 14 residues. Per germline, CDR1 SNHLY and CDR2 FYNNEI. The junction had 8 bases not matched to a gene; V was cut back by 7 bases and J by 5 bases. The full variable domain, with the rest looked up from reference TRBV2 and TRBJ1-1, is EPEVTQTPSHQVTQMGQEVILRCVPISNHLYFYWYRQILGQKVEFLVSFYNNEISEKSEIFDDQFSVERPDGSNFTLKIRSTKLEDSAMYFCASTLGQGKTEAFFGQGTRLTVV.

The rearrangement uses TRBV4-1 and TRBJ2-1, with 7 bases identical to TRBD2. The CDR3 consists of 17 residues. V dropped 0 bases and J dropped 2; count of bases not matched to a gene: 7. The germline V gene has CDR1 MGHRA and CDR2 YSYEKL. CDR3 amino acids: CASSQDRYSGPYNEQFF. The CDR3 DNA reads TGCGCCAGCAGCCAAGATAGGTATAGCGGGCCCTACAATGAGCAGTTCTTC.

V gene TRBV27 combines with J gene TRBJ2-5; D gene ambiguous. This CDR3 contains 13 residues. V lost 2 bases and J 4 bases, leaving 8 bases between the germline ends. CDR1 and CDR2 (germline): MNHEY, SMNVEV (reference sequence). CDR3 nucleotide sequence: TGTGCCAGCAGTTTAAGTCGAGTAGAGACCCAGTACTTC. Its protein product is CASSLSRVETQYF.

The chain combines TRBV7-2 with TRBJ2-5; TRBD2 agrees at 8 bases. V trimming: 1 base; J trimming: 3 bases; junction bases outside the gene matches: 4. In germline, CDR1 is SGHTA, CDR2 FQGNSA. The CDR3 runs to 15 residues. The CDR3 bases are TGTGCCAGCAGCTTAGGTGGTAGCGGGAAAGAGACCCAGTACTTC. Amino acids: CASSLGGSGKETQYF.

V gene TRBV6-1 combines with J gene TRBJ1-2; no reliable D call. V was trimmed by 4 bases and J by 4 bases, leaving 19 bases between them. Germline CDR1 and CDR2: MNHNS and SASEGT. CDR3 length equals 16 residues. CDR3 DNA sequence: TGTGCCAGCAGTGTGCGGACCGCCCAGACTAGCTATGGCTACACCTTC. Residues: CASSVRTAQTSYGYTF.

The CDR3 region has the DNA TGTGCCAGCAGTGAAGCTACTAGCGGGATTAGGGAGCAGTACTTC. The encoded protein is CASSEATSGIREQYF. This chain connects TRBV6-1 to TRBJ2-7; 10 nucleotides align to TRBD2. CDR3 length: 15 amino acids. Germline V gives CDR1 MNHNS, CDR2 SASEGT. Trimming took 0 bases from V and 7 from J; bases not matched to a gene: 6.

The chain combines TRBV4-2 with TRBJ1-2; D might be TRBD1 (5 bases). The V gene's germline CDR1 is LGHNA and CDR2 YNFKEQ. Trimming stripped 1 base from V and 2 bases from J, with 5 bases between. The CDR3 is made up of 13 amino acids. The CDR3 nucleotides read TGTGCCAGCAGCCAAGCAGGGAACTATGGCTACACCTTC. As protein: CASSQAGNYGYTF.

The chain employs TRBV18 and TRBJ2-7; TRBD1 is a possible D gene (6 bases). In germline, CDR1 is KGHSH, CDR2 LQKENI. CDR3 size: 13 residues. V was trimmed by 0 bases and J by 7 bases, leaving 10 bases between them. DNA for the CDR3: TGTGCCAGCTCACCACCCGGACAGCCAGAGCAGTACTTC. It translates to CASSPPGQPEQYF.